Below, 4 T cell receptor beta chains from the same sample are listed, as sequenced in a study of T cells in Graves' hyperthyroidism and ophthalmopathy. What was amplified from RNA transcripts were TCR beta CDR3 regions. First-round RT-PCR of the TCR CDR3 relied on the HTBI primer set. One entry per CDR3 protein results from TCRdb running MiXCR on the multiplex PCR reads. The sample holds hundreds of thousands of distinct CDR3 sequences, approximately 15% seen once. The sequencing sample was made of blood. The receptors were sampled from a woman in her thirties with Graves' hyperthyroidism.

The table lists this clonotype with many counts. The V and J genes are TRBV12-5 and TRBJ2-3; perhaps D is TRBD1 or TRBD2 (5 bases each). Trimming shortened V by 0 bases and J by 4 bases, and 14 bases separated the two germline ends. The CDR3 loop spans 16 amino acids. Germline CDR1 reads LGHNT; CDR2 reads FRNRAP. As DNA, the CDR3 is TGTGCTAGTGGTTTGGTAACGGTTGGGGACGCAGATACGCAGTATTTT. Protein sequence: CASGLVTVGDADTQYF.

In this sample, this clonotype turned up many times. The V and J genes are TRBV19 and TRBJ2-3, with D hard to call. This CDR3 is built from 13 residues. The V end was cut by 0 bases, the J end by 3 bases, with 4 bases between. The V gene's germline CDR1 is LNHDA and CDR2 SQIVND (reference sequence). CDR3 sequence: CASSIEQTDTQYF. Written as DNA, the CDR3 is TGTGCCAGTAGTATAGAACAGACAGATACGCAGTATTTT.

This clonotype was seen repeatedly, ten times or more. In DNA, the CDR3 is TGTGCCAGCAGTTACTCCGGACACGGCTACGAGCAGTACTTC. Translating gives CASSYSGHGYEQYF. The chain has TRBV6-5 and TRBJ2-7; a weak D match, TRBD1 (5 bases). CDR1 and CDR2 (germline): MNHEY, SVGAGI. The CDR3 runs 14 residues. With 0 bases removed from V and 3 bases from J, the gap between germline ends came to 9 bases.

With respect to this clonotype: Since a much larger clone is just one base distant, this may be a read error. The chain is built from TRBV28 and TRBJ1-4; D is ambiguous. Germline CDR1 is MDHEN and CDR2 is SYDVKM. Trimming shortened V by 5 bases and J by 8 bases, and 12 bases separated the two germline ends. The length of the CDR3 is 13 residues. CDR3 coding DNA: TGTGCCAGCAGTCTGGCTTCGGAAGAAAAACTGTTTTTT. This gives the protein CASSLASEEKLFF. The full variable domain, its missing parts supplied by reference TRBV28 and TRBJ1-4, is DVKVTQSSRYLVKRTGEKVFLECVQDMDHENMFWYRQDPGLGLRLIYFSYDVKMKEKGDIPEGYSVSREKKERFSLILESASTNQTSMYLCASSLASEEKLFFGSGTQLSVL.